This TCR beta chain was obtained from a study of blood T cell repertoires in COVID-19. Methods used by the authors: Reference gene primer amplification gave estimated nucleated cell counts. Method: immunoSEQ multiplex PCR; TCRdb's copy keeps in-frame clones and lacks some. V, J and clone size are those of that table, while D and trimming were read from the DNA. The sample lists about 270,000 clones; about nine tenths were seen once. The CDR3 extends over 15 amino acids. V was trimmed by 4 bases and J by 3 bases, leaving 13 bases between them. CDR1 is MNHEY and CDR2 is SVGAGI in the germline V gene. Everyone who took part was about 18 to 90 years old, and they came from about two dozen US areas. Cohort assignment relied on participant-reported clinical history.

This sequence originates from a woman aged 25 to 39 with acute COVID-19. The gene calls are TRBV6-5 and TRBJ2-1; D call uncertain. The sample comprised PBMCs or T cells enriched from blood (not recorded which). In DNA, the CDR3 is TGTGCCAGCAGTTTGGCCGGCAGGTTCTACAATGAGCAGTTCTTC. It encodes CASSLAGRFYNEQFF.